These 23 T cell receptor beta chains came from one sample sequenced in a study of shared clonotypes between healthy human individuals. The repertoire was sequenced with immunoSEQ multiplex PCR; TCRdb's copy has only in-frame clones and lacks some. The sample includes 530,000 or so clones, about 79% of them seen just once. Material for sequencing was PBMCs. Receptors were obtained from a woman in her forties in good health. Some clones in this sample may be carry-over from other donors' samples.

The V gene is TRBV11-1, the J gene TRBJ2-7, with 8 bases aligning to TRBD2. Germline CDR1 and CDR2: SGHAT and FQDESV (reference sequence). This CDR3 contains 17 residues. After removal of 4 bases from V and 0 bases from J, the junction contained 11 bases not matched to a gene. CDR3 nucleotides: TGTGCCAGCAGCTCGAGGGCGGGAGGTCTTAGCTCCTACGAGCAGTACTTC. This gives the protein CASSSRAGGLSSYEQYF.

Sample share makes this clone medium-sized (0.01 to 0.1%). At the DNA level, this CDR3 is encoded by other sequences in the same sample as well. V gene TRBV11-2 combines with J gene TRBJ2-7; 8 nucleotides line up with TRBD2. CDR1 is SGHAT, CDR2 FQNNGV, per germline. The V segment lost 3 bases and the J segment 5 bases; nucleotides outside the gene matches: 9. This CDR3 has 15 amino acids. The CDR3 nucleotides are TGTGCCAGCAGCTTTCAGACCGGGACTAGGAACGAGCAGTACTTC. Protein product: CASSFQTGTRNEQYF.

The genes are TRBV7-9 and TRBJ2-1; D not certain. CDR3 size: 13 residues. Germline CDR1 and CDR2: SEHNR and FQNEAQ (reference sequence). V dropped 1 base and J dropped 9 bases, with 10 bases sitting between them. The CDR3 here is CASSLGAVGEQFF. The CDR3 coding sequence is TGTGCCAGCAGCTTAGGGGCGGTTGGTGAGCAGTTCTTC.

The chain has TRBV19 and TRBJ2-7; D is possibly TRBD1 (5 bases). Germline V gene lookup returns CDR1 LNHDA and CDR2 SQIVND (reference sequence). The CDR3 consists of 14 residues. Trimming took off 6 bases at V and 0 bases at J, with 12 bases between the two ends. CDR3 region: CASSDSPNSYEQYF. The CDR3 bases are TGTGCCAGTAGCGACAGCCCCAACTCCTACGAGCAGTACTTC.

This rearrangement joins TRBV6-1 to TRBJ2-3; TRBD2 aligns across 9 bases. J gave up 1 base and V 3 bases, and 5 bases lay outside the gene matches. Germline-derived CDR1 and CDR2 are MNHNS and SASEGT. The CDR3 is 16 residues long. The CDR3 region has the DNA TGTGCCAGCAGTGAGGGACTAGCTCCCGGCACAGATACGCAGTATTTT. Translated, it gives CASSEGLAPGTDTQYF.

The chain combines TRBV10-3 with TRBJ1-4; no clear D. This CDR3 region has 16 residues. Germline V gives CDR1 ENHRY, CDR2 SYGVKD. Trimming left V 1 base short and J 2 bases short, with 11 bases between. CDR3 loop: CAISEFFLGTNEKLFF. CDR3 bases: TGTGCCATCAGTGAGTTTTTTTTAGGTACTAATGAAAAACTGTTTTTT.

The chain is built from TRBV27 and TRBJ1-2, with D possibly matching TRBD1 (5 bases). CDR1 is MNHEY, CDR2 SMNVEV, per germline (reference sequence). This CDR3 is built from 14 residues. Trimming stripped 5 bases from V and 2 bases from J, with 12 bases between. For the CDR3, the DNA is TGTGCCAGCAGTCTTAGTTGGGGCAACTATGGCTACACCTTC. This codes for CASSLSWGNYGYTF.

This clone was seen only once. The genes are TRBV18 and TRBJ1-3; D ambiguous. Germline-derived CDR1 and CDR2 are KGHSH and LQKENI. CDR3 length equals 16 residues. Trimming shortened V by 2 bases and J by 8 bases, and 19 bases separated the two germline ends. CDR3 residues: CASSPIRGGGLDTIYF. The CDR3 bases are TGTGCCAGCTCACCAATCCGGGGAGGCGGCCTTGACACCATATATTTT.

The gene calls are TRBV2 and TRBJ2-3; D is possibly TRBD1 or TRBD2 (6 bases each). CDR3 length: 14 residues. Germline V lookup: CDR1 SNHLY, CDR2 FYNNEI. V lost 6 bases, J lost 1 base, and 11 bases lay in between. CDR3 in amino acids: CASRRGVGTDTQYF. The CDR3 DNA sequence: TGTGCCAGCAGAAGGGGGGTAGGCACAGATACGCAGTATTTT.

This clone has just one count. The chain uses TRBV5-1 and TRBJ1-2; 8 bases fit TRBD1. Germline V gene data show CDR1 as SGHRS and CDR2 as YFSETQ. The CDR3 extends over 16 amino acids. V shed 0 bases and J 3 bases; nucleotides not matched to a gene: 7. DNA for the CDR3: TGCGCCAGCAGCTTGGCCCTTGGGGGACAGGACTATGGCTACACCTTC. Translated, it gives CASSLALGGQDYGYTF.

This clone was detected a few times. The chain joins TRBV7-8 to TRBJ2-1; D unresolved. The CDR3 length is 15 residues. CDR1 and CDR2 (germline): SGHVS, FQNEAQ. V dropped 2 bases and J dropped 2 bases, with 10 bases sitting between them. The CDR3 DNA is TGTGCCAGCAGCTTATACCGTTCCCCCTACAATGAGCAGTTCTTC. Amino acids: CASSLYRSPYNEQFF. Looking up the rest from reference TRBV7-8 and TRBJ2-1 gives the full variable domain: GAGVSQSPRYKVAKRGQDVALRCDPISGHVSLFWYQQALGQGPEFLTYFQNEAQLDKSGLPSDRFFAERPEGSVSTLKIQRTQQEDSAVYLCASSLYRSPYNEQFFGPGTRLTVL.

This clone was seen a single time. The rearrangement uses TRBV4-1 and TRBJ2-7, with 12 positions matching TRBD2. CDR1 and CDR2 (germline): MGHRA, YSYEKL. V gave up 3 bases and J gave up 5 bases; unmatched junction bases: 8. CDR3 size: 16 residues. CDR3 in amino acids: CASSQSLAGGPDEQYF. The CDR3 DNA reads TGCGCCAGCAGCCAGTCCCTAGCGGGAGGGCCTGACGAGCAGTACTTC.

DNA for the CDR3: TGTGCCAGCAACCGAGACAAGAACTATGGCTACACCTTC. It encodes CASNRDKNYGYTF. The V gene is TRBV4-2, the J gene TRBJ1-2; no definite D call. Germline V CDR1 and CDR2: LGHNA, YNFKEQ. There are 13 residues in the CDR3. V lost 7 bases to trimming and J lost 2 bases, with 11 bases between them.

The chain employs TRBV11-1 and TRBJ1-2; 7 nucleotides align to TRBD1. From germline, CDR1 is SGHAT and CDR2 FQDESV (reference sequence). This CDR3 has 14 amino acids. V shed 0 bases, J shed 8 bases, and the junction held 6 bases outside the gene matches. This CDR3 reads CASSLAGGARGYTF. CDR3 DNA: TGTGCCAGCAGCTTAGCAGGGGGCGCGAGAGGCTACACCTTC.

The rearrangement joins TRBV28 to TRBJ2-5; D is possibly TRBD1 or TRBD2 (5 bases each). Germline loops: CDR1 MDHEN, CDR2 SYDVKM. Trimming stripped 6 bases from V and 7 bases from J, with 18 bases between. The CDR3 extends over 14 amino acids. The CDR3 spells CASRGYGAGLTQYF. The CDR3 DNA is TGTGCCAGCAGGGGATACGGGGCAGGGTTGACCCAGTACTTC.

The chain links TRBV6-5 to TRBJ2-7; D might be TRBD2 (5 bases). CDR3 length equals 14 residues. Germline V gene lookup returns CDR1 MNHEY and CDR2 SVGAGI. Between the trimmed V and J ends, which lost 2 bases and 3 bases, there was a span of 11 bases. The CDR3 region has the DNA TGTGCCAGCAGTTACCTCGGACTGAGCTACGAGCAGTACTTC. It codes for CASSYLGLSYEQYF.

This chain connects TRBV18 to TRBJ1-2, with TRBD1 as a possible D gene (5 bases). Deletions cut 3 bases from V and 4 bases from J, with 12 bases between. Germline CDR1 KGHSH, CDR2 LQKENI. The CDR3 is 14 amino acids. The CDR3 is CASSPEGEGYGYTF. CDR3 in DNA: TGTGCCAGCTCACCGGAAGGGGAAGGCTATGGCTACACCTTC.

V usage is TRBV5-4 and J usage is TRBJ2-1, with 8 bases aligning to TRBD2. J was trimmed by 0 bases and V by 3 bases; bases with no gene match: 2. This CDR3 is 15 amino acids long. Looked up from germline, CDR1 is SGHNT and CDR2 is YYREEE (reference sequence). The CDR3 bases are TGTGCCAGCAGCTCTAGCGGGCGCTCCTACAATGAGCAGTTCTTC. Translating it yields CASSSSGRSYNEQFF.

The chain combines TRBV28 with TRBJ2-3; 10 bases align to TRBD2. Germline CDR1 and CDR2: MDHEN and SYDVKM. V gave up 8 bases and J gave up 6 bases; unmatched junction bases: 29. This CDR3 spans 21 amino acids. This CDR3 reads CASWNPSGLLAGETHRDTQYF. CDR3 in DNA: TGTGCCAGCTGGAATCCTTCTGGTCTCCTAGCGGGAGAGACGCACCGCGATACGCAGTATTTT.

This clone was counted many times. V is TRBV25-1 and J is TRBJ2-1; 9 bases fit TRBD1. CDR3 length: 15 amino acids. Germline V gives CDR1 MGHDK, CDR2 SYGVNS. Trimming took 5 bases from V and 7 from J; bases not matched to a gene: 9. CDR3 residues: CASSRFLGTGNEQFF. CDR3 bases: TGTGCCAGCAGTAGATTTCTTGGGACAGGGAATGAGCAGTTCTTC. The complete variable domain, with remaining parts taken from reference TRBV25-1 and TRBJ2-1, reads EADIYQTPRYLVIGTGKKITLECSQTMGHDKMYWYQQDPGMELHLIHYSYGVNSTEKGDLSSESTVSRIRTEHFPLTLESARPSHTSQYLCASSRFLGTGNEQFFGPGTRLTVL.

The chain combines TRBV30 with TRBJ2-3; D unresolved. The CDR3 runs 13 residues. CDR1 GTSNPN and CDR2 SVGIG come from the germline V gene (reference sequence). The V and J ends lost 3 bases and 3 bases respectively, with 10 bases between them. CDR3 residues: CAWRVDLTDTQYF. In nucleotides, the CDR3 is TGTGCCTGGAGAGTAGACTTAACAGATACGCAGTATTTT. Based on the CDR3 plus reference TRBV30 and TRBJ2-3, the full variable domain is SQTIHQWPATLVQPVGSPLSLECTVEGTSNPNLYWYRQAAGRGLQLLFYSVGIGQISSEVPQNLSASRPQDRQFILSSKKLLLSDSGFYLCAWRVDLTDTQYFGPGTRLTVL.

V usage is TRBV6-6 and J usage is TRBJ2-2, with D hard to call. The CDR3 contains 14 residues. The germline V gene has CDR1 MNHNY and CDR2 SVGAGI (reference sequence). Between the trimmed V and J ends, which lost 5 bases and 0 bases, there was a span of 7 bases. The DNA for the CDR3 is TGTGCCAGCAGTAGTATCCCGAACACCGGGGAGCTGTTTTTT. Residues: CASSSIPNTGELFF.

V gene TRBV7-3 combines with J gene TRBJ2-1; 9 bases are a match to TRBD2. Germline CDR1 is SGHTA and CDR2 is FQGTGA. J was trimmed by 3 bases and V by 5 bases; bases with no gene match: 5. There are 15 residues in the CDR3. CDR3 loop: CASSRLAGIYNEQFF. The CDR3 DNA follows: TGTGCCAGCAGCCGCCTAGCGGGAATCTACAATGAGCAGTTCTTC. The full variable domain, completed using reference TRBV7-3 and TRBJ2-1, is GAGVSQTPSNKVTEKGKYVELRCDPISGHTALYWYRQSLGQGPEFLIYFQGTGAADDSGLPNDRFFAVRPEGSVSTLKIQRTERGDSAVYLCASSRLAGIYNEQFFGPGTRLTVL.